The entry below gives a single TCR beta chain sequence along with its context. The target antigen is unknown. The junction departs from the called germline gene at one end, perhaps through a read error. These data come from a study of tumor-infiltrating lymphocytes in primary liver carcinoma. Turning to the study itself: Measuring roughly 4 to 10 cm across, the tumors were staged as T1-T3 N0M0. Read depth, roughly 3.5 to 7.13 million productive TCRbeta reads, did not differ significantly between tissues.

Researchers drew blood RNA from unsorted whole blood and extracted germline DNA as well. Points from the study as a whole: Tumors carried a top-250-clone fraction significantly exceeding that of blood (p = 0.039).

This CDR3 is 15 amino acids long. Germline V gene sequence: CDR1 SGHKS, CDR2 YYEKEE (reference sequence). TCR beta cDNA was made from roughly 500 ng total RNA with a constant-region primer. Library construction for TCR beta comprised three nested multiplex PCR rounds performed with slightly modified ARM-PCR. TRBV1-TRBV30 forward primers and a C-beta reverse primer were used in the first two PCR rounds, which each ran for about 9 cycles. TCRdb reanalysed the multiplex PCR reads using MiXCR and keeps one entry per CDR3 protein. The table records 250,000 to 350,000 distinct CDR3 sequences, 50% to 75% of them present only once.

The rearrangement joins TRBV5-5 to TRBJ1-6; unclear D gene. The sample consisted of peripheral blood. This TCR was sampled from a woman younger than 45 with primary liver carcinoma and hepatitis B virus infection. CDR3 region: CTSSLVYSLYSPLHF. The CDR3 DNA reads TGTACCAGCAGCTTAGTTTACAGTTTATATTCACCCCTCCACTTT.